Detailed here is one T cell receptor (beta chain). The data were taken from a study of identical twins. TCRdb fed the 5' RACE reads into MiXCR, producing one record per CDR3 protein. The table shows about 690,000 distinct CDR3 sequences, with around 21% occurring only once. A further study also used this sample, focusing on T cells expressing NK-cell markers. Per that study: Whether expanded NKG2C+ T cell clones recognized HCMV stayed uncertain.

The TCR originated in a woman aged 18-35 years in good health. Material for sequencing was PBMCs.

In DNA form, the CDR3 reads TGTGCCAGCAGCCAATTGGCGGGGAACACTGAAGCTTTCTTT. Protein product: CASSQLAGNTEAFF. This chain uses TRBV3-1 with TRBJ1-1; D unclear. V lost 2 bases and J 1 base, leaving 8 bases between the germline ends. The V gene's germline CDR1 is LGHDT and CDR2 YNNKEL (reference sequence). The CDR3 contains 14 residues.